A selection of T cell receptor beta chains follows, all from one sample in a study of cytomegalovirus exposure and HLA in healthy donors. Some clones are missing from TCRdb's copy, which holds only in-frame ones; the method was immunoSEQ multiplex PCR. The table includes under 200,000 clones, 65% to 85% detected once. The material sequenced was PBMCs. The receptors were sampled from a male donor in good health and CMV-seropositive. The CDR3 runs from the conserved cysteine through the conserved F or W. The order of the fields is D gene, J gene, clone size, V gene, CDR3 DNA, CDR3 protein. D genes are given only for firm matches. Size is stated for part of the rows, as once, few or many counts, or as a class when the clone is expanded.

. | TRBJ1-1 | . | TRBV10-1 | TGCGCCAGCAGTGGTACACCGAACACTGAAGCTTTCTTT | CASSGTPNTEAFF
TRBD2 | TRBJ2-2 | . | TRBV11-1 | TGTGCCAGCAGCCCTGGACTAGCGGTACCGAACACCGGGGAGCTGTTTTTT | CASSPGLAVPNTGELFF
TRBD1 | TRBJ1-1 | . | TRBV7-9 | TGTGCCAGCAGCCCGGACAGGGTCAACACTGAAGCTTTCTTT | CASSPDRVNTEAFF
. | TRBJ1-2 | . | TRBV28 | TGTGCCAGCAGTCCCACCCAGGTTAACTATGGCTACACCTTC | CASSPTQVNYGYTF
. | TRBJ2-5 | . | TRBV27 | TGTGCCAGCAGCTCCATGACAGGTGGGGCGGAGACCCAGTACTTC | CASSSMTGGAETQYF
. | TRBJ2-7 | . | TRBV6-5 | TGTGCCAGCAGTTACACGGGGGAGCAGTACTTC | CASSYTGEQYF
. | TRBJ2-5 | . | TRBV13 | TGTGCCAGCACCCCGCGGGACAGCCAAGAGACCCAGTACTTC | CASTPRDSQETQYF
TRBD2 | TRBJ2-7 | . | TRBV25-1 | TGTGCCAGCAGTGAAGCGGGACTAGCGGGAATCGAGCAGTACTTC | CASSEAGLAGIEQYF
TRBD1 | TRBJ1-1 | . | TRBV13 | TGTGCCAGCAGCTTACGGGACAGGGAAGGTGGAGCTTTCTTT | CASSLRDREGGAFF
. | TRBJ2-1 | . | TRBV5-5 | TGTGCCAGCAGCTTGATTTCATACAATGAGCAGTTCTTC | CASSLISYNEQFF
. | TRBJ2-7 | few | TRBV5-8 | TGTGCCAGCAGCGGACTATACAAAACTAACGAGCAGTACTTC | CASSGLYKTNEQYF
TRBD2 | TRBJ2-3 | . | TRBV11-3 | TGTGCCAGCAGCTCGGGGACTAGCGGGAGACCGCAGTATTTT | CASSSGTSGRPQYF
. | TRBJ2-1 | . | TRBV7-2 | TGTGCCAGCAGCTTAGCGCAACGGAGAACTTCACAAGAGCAGTTCTTC | CASSLAQRRTSQEQFF
. | TRBJ1-5 | once | TRBV7-2 | TGTGCCAGCAGCTTAGCGGGCCAGGGTTGGGAGCCCCAGCATTTT | CASSLAGQGWEPQHF
TRBD2 | TRBJ2-4 | . | TRBV7-9 | TGTGCCAGCAGCTTAGGGGGCGCGGGGGTCATCCCCAAAAACATTCAGTACTTC | CASSLGGAGVIPKNIQYF
. | TRBJ2-1 | . | TRBV20-1 | TGCAGTGCTAGTAGCCTAAATGAGCAGTTCTTC | CSASSLNEQFF
TRBD2 | TRBJ2-3 | . | TRBV11-2 | TGTGCCAGCAGCCTTTCGACTAGCGGCGGTCTGGATACGCAGTATTTT | CASSLSTSGGLDTQYF
. | TRBJ2-3 | . | TRBV11-3 | TGTGCCAGCAGCTCCGACGGGACAACCACAGATACGCAGTATTTT | CASSSDGTTTDTQYF
. | TRBJ1-5 | . | TRBV19 | TGTGCCAGTAGTATAGGACAGACGTGGGGTGGTTCGAAGCCCCAGCATTTT | CASSIGQTWGGSKPQHF
TRBD1 | TRBJ2-4 | . | TRBV14 | TGTGCCAGCAGCCAAGGAACGGGGACAGGGGGAAACATTCAGTACTTC | CASSQGTGTGGNIQYF
. | TRBJ1-6 | few | TRBV9 | TGTGCCAGCAGCGTGGTCCACACTAATTCACCCCTCCACTTT | CASSVVHTNSPLHF
TRBD2 | TRBJ2-1 | once | TRBV5-1 | TGCGCCAGCAGCTTGGTATTCCAGCGGGAGGGTAATGAGCAGTTCTTC | CASSLVFQREGNEQFF